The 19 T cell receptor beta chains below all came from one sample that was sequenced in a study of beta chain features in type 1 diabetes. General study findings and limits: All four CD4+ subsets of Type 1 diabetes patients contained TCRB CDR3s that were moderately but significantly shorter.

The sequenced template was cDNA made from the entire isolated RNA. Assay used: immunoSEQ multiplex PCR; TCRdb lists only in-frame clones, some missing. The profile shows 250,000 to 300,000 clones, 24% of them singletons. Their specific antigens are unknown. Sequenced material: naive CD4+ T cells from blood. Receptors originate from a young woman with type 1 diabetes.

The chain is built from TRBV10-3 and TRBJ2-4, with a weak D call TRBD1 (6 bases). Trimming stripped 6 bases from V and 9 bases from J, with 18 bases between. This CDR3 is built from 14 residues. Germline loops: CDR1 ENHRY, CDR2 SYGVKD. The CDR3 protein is CAISAQGDWAIQYF. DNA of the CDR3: TGTGCCATCAGCGCACAGGGCGATTGGGCCATTCAGTACTTC.

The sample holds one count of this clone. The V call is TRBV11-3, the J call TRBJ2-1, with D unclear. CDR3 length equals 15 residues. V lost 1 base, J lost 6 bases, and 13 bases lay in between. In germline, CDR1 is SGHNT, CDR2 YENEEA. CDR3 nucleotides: TGTGCCAGCAGCTTAGTAGTGCTGAATGGCAATGAGCAGTTCTTC. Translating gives CASSLVVLNGNEQFF.

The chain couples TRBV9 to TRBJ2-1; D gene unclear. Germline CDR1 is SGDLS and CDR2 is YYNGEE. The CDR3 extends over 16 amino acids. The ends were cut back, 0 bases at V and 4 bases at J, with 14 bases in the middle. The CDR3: CASSVDPTSEYNEQFF. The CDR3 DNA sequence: TGTGCCAGCAGCGTAGATCCAACAAGCGAATACAATGAGCAGTTCTTC.

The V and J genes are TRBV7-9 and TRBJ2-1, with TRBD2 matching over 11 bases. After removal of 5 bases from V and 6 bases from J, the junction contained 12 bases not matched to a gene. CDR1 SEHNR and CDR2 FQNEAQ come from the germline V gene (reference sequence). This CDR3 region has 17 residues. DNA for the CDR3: TGTGCCAGCAGCCCACTGGCACTAGCGGGAGACCGCAATGAGCAGTTCTTC. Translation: CASSPLALAGDRNEQFF.

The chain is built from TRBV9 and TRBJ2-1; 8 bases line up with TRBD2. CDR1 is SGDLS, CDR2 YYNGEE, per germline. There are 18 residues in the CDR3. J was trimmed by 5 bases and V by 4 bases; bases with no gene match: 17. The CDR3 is CASSPGRAGEPSNNEQFF. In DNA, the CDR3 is TGTGCCAGCAGCCCCGGTCGAGCGGGAGAGCCTTCGAACAATGAGCAGTTCTTC.

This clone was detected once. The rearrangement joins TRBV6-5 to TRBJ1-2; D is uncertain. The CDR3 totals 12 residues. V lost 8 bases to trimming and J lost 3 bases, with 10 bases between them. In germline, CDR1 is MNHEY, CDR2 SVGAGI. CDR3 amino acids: CASRGNDYGYTF. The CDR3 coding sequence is TGTGCCAGCCGCGGGAACGACTATGGCTACACCTTC.

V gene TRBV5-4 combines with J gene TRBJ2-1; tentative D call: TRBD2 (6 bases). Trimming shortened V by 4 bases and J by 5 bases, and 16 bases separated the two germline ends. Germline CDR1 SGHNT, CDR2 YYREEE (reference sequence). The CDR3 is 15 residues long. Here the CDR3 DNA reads TGTGCCAGCAGCCTCCGACTAGTACCCAACAATGAGCAGTTCTTC. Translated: CASSLRLVPNNEQFF.

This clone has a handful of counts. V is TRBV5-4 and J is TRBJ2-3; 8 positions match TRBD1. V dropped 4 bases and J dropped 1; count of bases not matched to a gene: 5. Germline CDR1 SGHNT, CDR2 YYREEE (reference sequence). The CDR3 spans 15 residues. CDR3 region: CASSTQTGGTDTQYF. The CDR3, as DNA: TGTGCCAGCAGCACCCAGACAGGGGGCACAGATACGCAGTATTTT. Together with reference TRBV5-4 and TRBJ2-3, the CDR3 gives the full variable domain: ETGVTQSPTHLIKTRGQQVTLRCSSQSGHNTVSWYQQALGQGPQFIFQYYREEENGRGNFPPRFSGLQFPNYSSELNVNALELDDSALYLCASSTQTGGTDTQYFGPGTRLTVL.

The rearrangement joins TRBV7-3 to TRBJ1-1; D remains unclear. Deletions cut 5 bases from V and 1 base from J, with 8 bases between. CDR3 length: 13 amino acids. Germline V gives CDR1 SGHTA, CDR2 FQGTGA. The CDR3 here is CASSPSGNTEAFF. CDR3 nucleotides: TGTGCCAGCAGCCCCTCGGGGAACACTGAAGCTTTCTTT.

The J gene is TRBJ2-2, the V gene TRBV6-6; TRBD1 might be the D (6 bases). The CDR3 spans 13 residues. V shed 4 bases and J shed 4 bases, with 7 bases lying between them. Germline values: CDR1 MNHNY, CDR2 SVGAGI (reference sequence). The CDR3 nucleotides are TGTGCCAGCAGTTCGGACAGCACCGGGGAGCTGTTTTTT. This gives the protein CASSSDSTGELFF.

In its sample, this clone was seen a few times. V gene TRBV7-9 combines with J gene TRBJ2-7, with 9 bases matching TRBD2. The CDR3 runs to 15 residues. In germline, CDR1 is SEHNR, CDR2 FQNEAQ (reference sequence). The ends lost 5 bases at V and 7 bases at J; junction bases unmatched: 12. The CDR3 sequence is CASSKSRLAGTEQYF. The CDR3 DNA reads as TGTGCCAGCAGCAAGAGTAGGCTAGCGGGAACGGAGCAGTACTTC. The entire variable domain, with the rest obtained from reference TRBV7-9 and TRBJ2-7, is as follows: DTGVSQNPRHKITKRGQNVTFRCDPISEHNRLYWYRQTLGQGPEFLTYFQNEAQLEKSRLLSDRFSAERPKGSFSTLEIQRTEQGDSAMYLCASSKSRLAGTEQYFGPGTRLTVT.

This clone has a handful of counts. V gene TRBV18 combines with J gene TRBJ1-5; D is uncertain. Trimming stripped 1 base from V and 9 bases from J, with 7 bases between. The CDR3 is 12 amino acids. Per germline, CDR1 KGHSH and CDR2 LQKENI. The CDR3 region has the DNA TGTGCCAGCTCACCACGTGCGGGGCCCCAGCATTTT. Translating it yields CASSPRAGPQHF.

This CDR3 is CASSQGRAGGNEQFF. CDR3 DNA: TGCGCCAGCAGCCAAGGCCGAGCGGGAGGGAATGAGCAGTTCTTC. The chain employs TRBV4-1 and TRBJ2-1, with 10 bases matching TRBD2. V dropped 1 base and J dropped 7; count of bases not matched to a gene: 4. The CDR3 is 15 residues long. CDR1 is MGHRA and CDR2 is YSYEKL in the germline V gene.

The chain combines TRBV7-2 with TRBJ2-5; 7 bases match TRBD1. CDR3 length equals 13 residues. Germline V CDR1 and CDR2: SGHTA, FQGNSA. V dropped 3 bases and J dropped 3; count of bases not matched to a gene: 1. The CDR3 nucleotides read TGTGCCAGCAGCTTCGACAGGGAAGAGACCCAGTACTTC. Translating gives CASSFDREETQYF.

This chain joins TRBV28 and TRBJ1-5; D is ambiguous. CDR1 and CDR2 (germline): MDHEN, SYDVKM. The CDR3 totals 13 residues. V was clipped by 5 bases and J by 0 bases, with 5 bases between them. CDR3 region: CASSPYSNQPQHF. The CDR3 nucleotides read TGTGCCAGCAGTCCTTATAGCAATCAGCCCCAGCATTTT.

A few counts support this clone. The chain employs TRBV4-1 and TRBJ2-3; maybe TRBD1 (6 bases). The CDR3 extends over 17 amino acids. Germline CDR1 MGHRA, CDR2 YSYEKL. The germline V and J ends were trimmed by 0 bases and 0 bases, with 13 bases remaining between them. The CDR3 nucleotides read TGCGCCAGCAGCCAAGAGGGGTCAGACAGGAGCACAGATACGCAGTATTTT. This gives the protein CASSQEGSDRSTDTQYF.

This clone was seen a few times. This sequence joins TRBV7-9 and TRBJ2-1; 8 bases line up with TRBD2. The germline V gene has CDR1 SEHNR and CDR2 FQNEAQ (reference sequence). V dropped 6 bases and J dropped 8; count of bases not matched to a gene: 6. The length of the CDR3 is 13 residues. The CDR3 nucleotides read TGTGCCAGCAGGTCTAGCGGGCATGATGAGCAGTTCTTC. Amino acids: CASRSSGHDEQFF.

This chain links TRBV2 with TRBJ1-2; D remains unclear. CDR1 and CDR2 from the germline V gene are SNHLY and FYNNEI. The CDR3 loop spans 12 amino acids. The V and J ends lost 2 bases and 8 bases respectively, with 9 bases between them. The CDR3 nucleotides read TGTGCCAGCAGTGAACAGACTGTGGGCTACACCTTC. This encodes CASSEQTVGYTF.

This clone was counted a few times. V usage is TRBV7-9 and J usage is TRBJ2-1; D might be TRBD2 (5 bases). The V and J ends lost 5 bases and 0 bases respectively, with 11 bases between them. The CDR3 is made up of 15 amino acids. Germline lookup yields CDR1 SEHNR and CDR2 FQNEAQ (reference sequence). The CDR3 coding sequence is TGTGCCAGCAGCCCCGAAGGGAGCTCCTACAATGAGCAGTTCTTC. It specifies CASSPEGSSYNEQFF. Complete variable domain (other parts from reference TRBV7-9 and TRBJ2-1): DTGVSQNPRHKITKRGQNVTFRCDPISEHNRLYWYRQTLGQGPEFLTYFQNEAQLEKSRLLSDRFSAERPKGSFSTLEIQRTEQGDSAMYLCASSPEGSSYNEQFFGPGTRLTVL.